This TCR beta chain was sequenced in a study of blood T cell repertoires in COVID-19. Study-level information: Whether acute or convalescent, the COVID-19 samples came from the United States, Italy and Spain. T cells, B-cell-depleted T cells, or PBMCs provided the cDNA or gDNA that served as material.

The repertoire was sequenced with immunoSEQ multiplex PCR; TCRdb's copy has only in-frame clones and lacks some. The data show about 170,000 clones, about 91% seen once. Across fewer than 25 US areas, participants ranged in age from 18 to 89 years. For recovered donors of Cohort 3, there were two negative PCRs, clearance, or symptom resolution. Trimming at V came to 1 base and at J to 5 bases, leaving 9 bases not matched to a gene. This CDR3 contains 16 residues. Germline lookup yields CDR1 SGHAT and CDR2 FQNNGV. This clonotype originated in a woman aged 18-35 years who had recovered from COVID-19. V and J are TRBV11-2 and TRBJ2-7, with 9 nucleotides matching TRBD2. The sample taken for sequencing was PBMCs or T cells enriched from blood (not recorded which). The CDR3 sequence: CASSLVASGMYNEQYF. CDR3 in DNA: TGTGCCAGCAGCTTAGTGGCTAGCGGGATGTATAACGAGCAGTACTTC.